The 20 T cell receptor beta chains below were found in one sample sequenced in a study of blood T cell repertoires in COVID-19. This table comes from immunoSEQ multiplex PCR, and its TCRdb copy is limited to in-frame clones, with some not included. This table has some 100,000 clones, 75% to 90% appearing once. The specimen was peripheral blood. The receptors here all came from a human donor in a cohort sampled during active COVID-19.

The chain links TRBV18 to TRBJ1-5, with 9 bases lining up with TRBD1. This CDR3 is built from 16 residues. Looked up from germline, CDR1 is KGHSH and CDR2 is LQKENI. Trimming cost V 2 bases and J 0 bases; bases outside gene matches: 2. For the CDR3, the DNA is TGTGCCAGCTCACCAGACAGGGGGACTAGCAATCAGCCCCAGCATTTT. It codes for CASSPDRGTSNQPQHF.

The V and J genes are TRBV6-5 and TRBJ2-7, with D possibly TRBD2 on 6 matching bases. This CDR3 contains 16 residues. From germline, CDR1 is MNHEY and CDR2 SVGAGI. V gave up 0 bases and J gave up 2 bases, with 14 bases separating them. This CDR3 reads CASSYSKGLGTYEQYF. CDR3 bases: TGTGCCAGCAGTTACTCAAAGGGACTGGGGACCTACGAGCAGTACTTC.

This clone was observed a single time. J is TRBJ1-3 and V is TRBV29-1; TRBD1 agrees at 7 bases. V dropped 4 bases and J dropped 4; count of bases not matched to a gene: 7. CDR1 is SQVTM and CDR2 is ANQGSEA in the germline V gene. This CDR3 has 14 amino acids. CDR3 DNA sequence: TGCAGCGTTGGGGAGACAGGGAGAGGAAACACCATATATTTT. Translation: CSVGETGRGNTIYF. Variable domain in full (rest from reference TRBV29-1 and TRBJ1-3): SAVISQKPSRDICQRGTSLTIQCQVDSQVTMMFWYRQQPGQSLTLIATANQGSEATYESGFVIDKFPISRPNLTFSTLTVSNMSPEDSSIYLCSVGETGRGNTIYFGEGSWLTVV.

The chain employs TRBV7-6 and TRBJ1-1, with D possibly being TRBD1 (5 bases). The CDR3 runs 17 residues. V lost 2 bases to trimming and J lost 7 bases, with 23 bases between them. Germline V gives CDR1 SGHVS, CDR2 FNYEAQ. The CDR3 reads CASSLLGHRTQEFEAFF. The DNA of the CDR3 is TGTGCCAGCAGCTTACTCGGGCATCGGACACAAGAGTTTGAAGCTTTCTTT.

The genes are TRBV3-1 (or the pseudogene TRBV3-2) and TRBJ2-5; 9 positions agree with TRBD1. Germline V gene lookup returns CDR1 LGHDT and CDR2 YNNKEL (reference sequence). V lost 4 bases to trimming and J lost 1 base; unmatched junction nucleotides: 4. CDR3 length equals 15 residues. As DNA, the CDR3 is TGTGCCAGCAGCCTGACAGGGGGTGGCCAAGAGACCCAGTACTTC. Its protein is CASSLTGGGQETQYF.

This clone was observed once. The junction differs from germline at one of its ends, possibly a read error. Within the sample, other DNA sequences also encode this same CDR3. The chain recombines TRBV19 with TRBJ2-7, with 7 positions matching TRBD1. The CDR3 is made up of 13 amino acids. Looked up from germline, CDR1 is LNHDA and CDR2 is SQIVND (reference sequence). The chain's CDR3 is CASSDRVAYEQYF. The CDR3 DNA sequence: TGTGCCAGTAGTGACAGGGTGGCGTACGAGCAATACTTC. Filled out from reference TRBV19 and TRBJ2-7, the complete variable domain reads DGGITQSPKYLFRKEGQNVTLSCEQNLNHDAMYWYRQDPGQGLRLIYYSQIVNDFQKGDIAEGYSVSREKKESFPLTVTSAQKNPTAFYLCASSDRVAYEQYFGPGTRLTVT.

V usage is TRBV7-9 and J usage is TRBJ2-7; tentative D call: TRBD1 (6 bases). CDR1 SEHNR and CDR2 FQNEAQ come from the germline V gene (reference sequence). V gave up 5 bases and J gave up 3 bases, with 17 bases separating them. The CDR3 loop spans 15 amino acids. DNA of the CDR3: TGTGCCAGCAGCGATCATAGGGGACATCGCTACGAGCAGTACTTC. It is translated as CASSDHRGHRYEQYF. Supplemented by reference TRBV7-9 and TRBJ2-7, the full variable domain reads DTGVSQNPRHKITKRGQNVTFRCDPISEHNRLYWYRQTLGQGPEFLTYFQNEAQLEKSRLLSDRFSAERPKGSFSTLEIQRTEQGDSAMYLCASSDHRGHRYEQYFGPGTRLTVT.

V is TRBV5-1 and J is TRBJ1-4; possibly TRBD1 for D (5 bases). Germline CDR1 reads SGHRS; CDR2 reads YFSETQ. With 1 base removed from V and 1 base from J, the gap between germline ends came to 14 bases. The CDR3 spans 17 residues. The CDR3 DNA follows: TGCGCCAGCAGCTTGAGATGGAGGGGAAGAACTAATGAAAAACTGTTTTTT. This encodes CASSLRWRGRTNEKLFF.

The chain combines TRBV5-1 with TRBJ2-7, with no clear D. V dropped 2 bases and J dropped 4 bases, with 7 bases sitting between them. This CDR3 has 12 amino acids. Germline lookup yields CDR1 SGHRS and CDR2 YFSETQ. CDR3 amino acids: CASSFRGYEQYF. The CDR3 coding sequence is TGCGCCAGCAGCTTTAGAGGTTACGAGCAGTACTTC. The full variable domain, completed using reference TRBV5-1 and TRBJ2-7, is KAGVTQTPRYLIKTRGQQVTLSCSPISGHRSVSWYQQTPGQGLQFLFEYFSETQRNKGNFPGRFSGRQFSNSRSEMNVSTLELGDSALYLCASSFRGYEQYFGPGTRLTVT.

The chain has TRBV10-3 and TRBJ2-7; 8 nucleotides match TRBD1. CDR1 is ENHRY, CDR2 SYGVKD, per germline. The V and J ends lost 6 bases and 3 bases, in that order; junction bases with no gene match: 10. The CDR3 extends over 15 amino acids. The CDR3 bases are TGTGCCATCAGCCAATCCGGGACAGGACTCTACGAGCAGTACTTC. Its protein is CAISQSGTGLYEQYF.

The chain has TRBV6-5 and TRBJ2-1; 10 nucleotides match TRBD1. Germline V CDR1 and CDR2: MNHEY, SVGAGI. V lost 6 bases, J lost 6 bases, and 8 bases stayed unmatched. The CDR3 extends over 15 amino acids. The CDR3 reads CASRTRQGATNEQFF. CDR3 DNA sequence: TGTGCCAGCAGGACGAGACAGGGGGCGACCAATGAGCAGTTCTTC.

This clone was counted a few times. The CDR3 spells CASSPDRKRGKYNEQFF. The CDR3 DNA follows: TGTGCCAGCAGCCCAGATCGCAAGCGGGGCAAATACAATGAGCAGTTCTTC. V gene TRBV3-1 (or the pseudogene TRBV3-2) combines with J gene TRBJ2-1, with 7 positions matching TRBD2. Trimming removed 4 bases from V and 4 bases from J; junction bases left unmatched: 13. Germline CDR1 LGHDT, CDR2 YNNKEL (reference sequence). CDR3 length equals 17 residues.

The gene calls are TRBV5-4 and TRBJ2-1, with TRBD2 matching 14 bases. J lost 7 bases, V lost 1 base, and 13 bases had no gene match. Germline V lookup: CDR1 SGHNT, CDR2 YYREEE (reference sequence). The CDR3 extends over 19 amino acids. The chain's CDR3 is CASSLPTAGLAGGRNEQFF. In nucleotides, the CDR3 is TGTGCCAGCAGCTTGCCGACCGCTGGACTAGCGGGAGGCCGAAATGAGCAGTTCTTC.

The chain couples TRBV19 to TRBJ2-7; a possible D gene is TRBD1 (6 bases). CDR1 and CDR2 from the germline V gene are LNHDA and SQIVND (reference sequence). V lost 2 bases to trimming and J lost 5 bases, with 25 bases between them. This CDR3 comprises 18 residues. CDR3 region: CASSILSDRRTDPHEQYF. The CDR3 nucleotides read TGTGCCAGTAGTATACTATCGGACCGGAGGACAGACCCCCACGAGCAGTACTTC.

V is TRBV29-1 and J is TRBJ2-3, with D tentatively TRBD2 (7 bases). CDR3 length: 12 amino acids. Germline V gives CDR1 SQVTM, CDR2 ANQGSEA. The V end lost 5 bases, the J end lost 6 bases, and 12 bases lay between the germline ends. CDR3 region: CSVRRGGDTQYF. The CDR3 bases are TGCAGCGTTCGAAGGGGGGGGGATACGCAGTATTTT.

The chain has TRBV12-3 or TRBV12-4 and TRBJ1-2, with 8 bases matching TRBD1. The CDR3 has 13 amino acids. V was clipped by 6 bases and J by 6 bases; unmatched bases: 6. The CDR3 protein is CASSPRQGNGYTF. For the CDR3, the DNA is TGTGCCAGCAGCCCACGACAGGGGAATGGCTACACCTTC.

V gene TRBV5-1 combines with J gene TRBJ2-3; 10 bases map to TRBD2. Trimming took 5 bases from V and 1 from J; bases not matched to a gene: 4. Germline CDR1 reads SGHRS; CDR2 reads YFSETQ. The CDR3 length is 15 residues. CDR3 nucleotides: TGCGCCAGCAGGGCCGGGACTAGCGGCACAGATACGCAGTATTTT. Amino acids: CASRAGTSGTDTQYF.

This clone has only a few counts. This chain joins TRBV7-9 and TRBJ1-2; D remains ambiguous. CDR3 length: 15 amino acids. The V and J ends lost 5 bases and 0 bases respectively, with 13 bases between them. The germline V gene has CDR1 SEHNR and CDR2 FQNEAQ (reference sequence). The CDR3 coding sequence is TGTGCCAGCAGCATCCTCGGCGGGCCTAACTATGGCTACACCTTC. This codes for CASSILGGPNYGYTF.

V gene TRBV5-4 combines with J gene TRBJ1-2; the D gene is possibly TRBD1 (5 bases). The V end was cut by 1 base, the J end by 3 bases, with 10 bases between. CDR1 is SGHNT and CDR2 is YYREEE in the germline V gene (reference sequence). CDR3 length equals 14 residues. CDR3 coding DNA: TGTGCCAGCAGCTTGCAGGGATTTGACTATGGCTACACCTTC. Translation: CASSLQGFDYGYTF. Using reference TRBV5-4 and TRBJ1-2 for the parts outside the CDR3, the full variable domain is ETGVTQSPTHLIKTRGQQVTLRCSSQSGHNTVSWYQQALGQGPQFIFQYYREEENGRGNFPPRFSGLQFPNYSSELNVNALELDDSALYLCASSLQGFDYGYTFGSGTRLTVV.

This rearrangement joins TRBV24-1 to TRBJ1-2; D may be TRBD1 (5 bases). Trimming shortened V by 3 bases and J by 5 bases, and 15 bases separated the two germline ends. The CDR3 runs 15 residues. Germline CDR1 is KGHDR and CDR2 is SFDVKD. CDR3 protein: CATSDPRRDPYGYTF. CDR3 bases: TGTGCCACCAGTGATCCCCGGAGGGACCCATATGGCTACACCTTC.